This is a list of T cell receptor beta chains from one sample in a study of cytomegalovirus exposure and HLA in healthy donors. Assay: immunoSEQ multiplex PCR; the TCRdb copy retains only in-frame clones and omits some. Among approximately 190,000 clones listed, roughly 80% were seen once. The sequenced sample consisted of PBMCs. Every receptor here comes from a woman younger than 35 in good health and CMV-seronegative. Both conserved end residues are part of each CDR3. D genes are given only for firm matches.

CASSFGTGTPHSNQPQHF | TRBV10-3 | TRBD1
CASSLEAASNYGYTF | TRBV7-6 | -
CASSSPTSGSIAKNIQYF | TRBV7-2 | TRBD2
CASSQGLGTEAFF | TRBV7-9 | -
CASSQEGGIRGSTEAFF | TRBV14 | -
CASSDSTGEMNGDGYTF | TRBV9 | TRBD1
CASSSGGQTRELFF | TRBV28 | TRBD1
CASSLAHLRNYGYTF | TRBV7-9 | -
CASSPRSDTNYGYTF | TRBV7-9 | -
CASSGDLARSYNEQFF | TRBV19 | -
CASSSQGYQTIYGYTF | TRBV28 | -
CAWSVSYEQYF | TRBV30 | -
CASSLASPSVTYNEQFF | TRBV7-8 | -
CASSYPRRGGEAFF | TRBV6-5 | -
CASSAVGDFTNIQYF | TRBV9 | -
CASSLWASRDNEQFF | TRBV4-3 | -
CASRNRLGQGGNQPQHF | TRBV4-1 | TRBD1
CASSLEVLAGGSYNEQFF | TRBV5-6 | TRBD2
CASSSPNEQFF | TRBV6-5 | -
CASSLMLANYNEQFF | TRBV7-9 | -
CASSLLTGKETQYF | TRBV7-9 | TRBD1
CSSSLSSLAGVPGELFF | TRBV7-9 | TRBD2
CASSAGEGGTEAFF | TRBV6-5 | -
CASSEPGYSGNTIYF | TRBV19 | -
CASSLARVYGYTF | TRBV7-2 | -
CASSFLLTANTEAFF | TRBV11-2 | -
CAWSARVPYNEQFF | TRBV30 | -
CAWSAQGSSYNSPLHF | TRBV30 | TRBD1
CASRLNTGGWTEAFF | TRBV27 | TRBD1
CASSLQRGNYGYTF | TRBV27 | -
CASSSGGNTEAFF | TRBV28 | TRBD1
CASSLWGQGYGYTF | TRBV27 | TRBD1
CASSIGFGHTDTQYF | TRBV19 | -
CASIRDSNTEAFF | TRBV2 | TRBD1
CASSIAMREKLFF | TRBV19 | -
CASSPGTGGADTQYF | TRBV5-1 | TRBD1
CATKDRANTEAFF | TRBV19 | TRBD1
CASSSYRVNTNEKLFF | TRBV28 | -
CASSQDIVPYEQYF | TRBV4-3 | -
CASSTRLADLRETQYF | TRBV9 | TRBD2
CASTPVIWQETQYF | TRBV28 | -
CASSPSGINQPQHF | TRBV27 | -
CASSLVGTGLASGANVLTF | TRBV11-2 | TRBD1
CASSFAEETQYF | TRBV5-1 | -